This T cell receptor beta chain was sequenced in a study of shared clonotypes between healthy human individuals. A remark on this clone: What it binds is unknown.

CDR3 size: 14 residues. V lost 3 bases and J lost 8, with 11 bases in between. CDR1 and CDR2 from the germline V gene are WSHSY and SAAADI. Methods used by the authors: Quality scores were absent from the junction-only immunoSEQ sequences, so filtering differed. TCRdb keeps only in-frame clones here, not all; method: immunoSEQ multiplex PCR. V and J calls and clone size are as listed in that table; D and trimming were resolved from the DNA. The sample shows a few million clones, over 85% of them seen only once. Study-wide results and caveats: The sole specimen, blood, was sampled, and tissue repertoires likely differ. Large sequencing depth failed to make sorted-subset sequencing complete, rarefaction showed. Of the naive CD4 clonotypes, approximately 5% were shared across several donors.

The TCR originated in a young man in good health. The J gene is TRBJ1-6, the V gene TRBV10-2; D is unclear. Sequencing was done on a sample of naive CD4+ T cells sorted from blood. Subset here: CD45RA+ positively selected. Here the CDR3 DNA reads TGCGCCAGCAGTGATTATGGCAGTCATTCACCCCTCCACTTT. This sequence encodes CASSDYGSHSPLHF.